This T cell receptor (beta chain) was captured in a study of T cells in Graves' hyperthyroidism and ophthalmopathy. Study-wide results and limits: Progression to ophthalmopathy was predicted a median of approximately seven months early.

The table lists this clonotype with a few counts. The antigen is unknown. RNA transcripts yielded amplified TCR beta CDR3 regions. When the TCR CDR3 underwent first-round RT-PCR, the HTBI primer set was used. TCRdb independently ran MiXCR on the multiplex PCR reads; one entry per CDR3 protein. This sample has around 690,000 distinct CDR3 sequences, with around 20% found just once. This sequence originates from a man aged 25-45 years with Graves' ophthalmopathy. The sequenced sample consisted of blood.

CDR3 in amino acids: CASSPGIYIQYF. The DNA for the CDR3 is TGTGCCAGCAGTCCGGGTATATACATTCAGTACTTC. The J gene is TRBJ2-4, the V gene TRBV2; D not certain. V was trimmed by 5 bases and J by 8 bases, leaving 10 bases between them. The CDR3 consists of 12 residues. Germline V lookup: CDR1 SNHLY, CDR2 FYNNEI.